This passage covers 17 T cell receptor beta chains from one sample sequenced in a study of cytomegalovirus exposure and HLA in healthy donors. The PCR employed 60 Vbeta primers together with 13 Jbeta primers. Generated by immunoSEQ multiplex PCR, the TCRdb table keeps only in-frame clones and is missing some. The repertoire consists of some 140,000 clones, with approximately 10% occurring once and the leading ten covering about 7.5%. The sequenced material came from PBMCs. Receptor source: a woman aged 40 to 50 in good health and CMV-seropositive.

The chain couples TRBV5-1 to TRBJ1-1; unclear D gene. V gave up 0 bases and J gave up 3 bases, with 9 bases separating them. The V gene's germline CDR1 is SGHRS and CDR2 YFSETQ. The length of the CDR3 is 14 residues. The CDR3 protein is CASSLAGEDTEAFF. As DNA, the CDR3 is TGCGCCAGCAGCTTGGCCGGGGAGGACACTGAAGCTTTCTTT.

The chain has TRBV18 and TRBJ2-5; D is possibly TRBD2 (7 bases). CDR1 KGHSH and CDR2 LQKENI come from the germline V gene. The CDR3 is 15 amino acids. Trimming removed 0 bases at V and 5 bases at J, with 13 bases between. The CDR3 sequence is CASSPPGGALETQYF. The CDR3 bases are TGTGCCAGCTCACCACCGGGGGGGGCTCTGGAGACCCAGTACTTC.

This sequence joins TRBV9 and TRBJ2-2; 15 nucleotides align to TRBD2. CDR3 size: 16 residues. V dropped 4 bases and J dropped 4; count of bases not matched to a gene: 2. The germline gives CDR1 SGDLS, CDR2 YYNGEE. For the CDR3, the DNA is TGTGCCAGCAGCCCGGGACTAGCGGGGGGCACCGGGGAGCTGTTTTTT. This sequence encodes CASSPGLAGGTGELFF.

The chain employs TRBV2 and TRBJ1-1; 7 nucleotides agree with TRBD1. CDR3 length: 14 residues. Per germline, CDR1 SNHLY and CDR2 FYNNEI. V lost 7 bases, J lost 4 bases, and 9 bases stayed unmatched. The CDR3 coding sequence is TGTGCCAGCACCGCCGAGACAGGGTTCACTGAAGCTTTCTTT. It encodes CASTAETGFTEAFF.

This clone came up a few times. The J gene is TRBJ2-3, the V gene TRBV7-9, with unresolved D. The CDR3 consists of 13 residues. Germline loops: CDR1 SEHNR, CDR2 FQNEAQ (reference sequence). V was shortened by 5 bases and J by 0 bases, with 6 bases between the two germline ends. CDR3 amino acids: CASSPKSTDTQYF. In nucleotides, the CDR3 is TGTGCCAGCAGCCCCAAAAGCACAGATACGCAGTATTTT.

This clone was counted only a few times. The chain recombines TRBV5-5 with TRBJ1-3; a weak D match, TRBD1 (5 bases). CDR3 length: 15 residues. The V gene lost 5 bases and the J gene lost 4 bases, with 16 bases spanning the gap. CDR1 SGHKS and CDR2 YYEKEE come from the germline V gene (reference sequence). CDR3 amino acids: CASRFGGVSGNTIYF. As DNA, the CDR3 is TGTGCCAGCAGGTTCGGAGGGGTGTCAGGAAACACCATATATTTT.

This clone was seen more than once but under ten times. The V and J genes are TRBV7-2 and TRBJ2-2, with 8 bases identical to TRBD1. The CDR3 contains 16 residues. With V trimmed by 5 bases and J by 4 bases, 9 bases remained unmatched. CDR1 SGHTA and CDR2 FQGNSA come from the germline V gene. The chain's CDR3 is CASSADRGLLTGELFF. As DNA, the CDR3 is TGTGCCAGCAGCGCAGACAGGGGCCTTCTCACCGGGGAGCTGTTTTTT.

The CDR3 nucleotides read TGTGCCAGCAAAGGGGGCCGTAATGAGCAGTTCTTC. Protein: CASKGGRNEQFF. The genes are TRBV2 and TRBJ2-1; 7 bases line up with TRBD1. The CDR3 has 12 residues. Germline CDR1 is SNHLY and CDR2 is FYNNEI. The V segment lost 7 bases and the J segment 7 bases; nucleotides outside the gene matches: 4.

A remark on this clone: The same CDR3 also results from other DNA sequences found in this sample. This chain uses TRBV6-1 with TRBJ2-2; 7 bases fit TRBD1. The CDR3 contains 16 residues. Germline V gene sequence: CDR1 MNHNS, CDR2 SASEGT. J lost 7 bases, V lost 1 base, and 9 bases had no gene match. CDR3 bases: TGTGCCAGCAGTGAAGTTAGGGGGCCACAAGGCGGGGAGCTGTTTTTT. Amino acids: CASSEVRGPQGGELFF.

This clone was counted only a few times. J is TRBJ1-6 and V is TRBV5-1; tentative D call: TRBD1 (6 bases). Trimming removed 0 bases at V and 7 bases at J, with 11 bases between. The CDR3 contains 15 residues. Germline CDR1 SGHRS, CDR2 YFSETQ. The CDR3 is CASSLVSRGNSPLHF. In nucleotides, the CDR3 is TGCGCCAGCAGCTTGGTTTCCAGGGGAAATTCACCCCTCCACTTT.

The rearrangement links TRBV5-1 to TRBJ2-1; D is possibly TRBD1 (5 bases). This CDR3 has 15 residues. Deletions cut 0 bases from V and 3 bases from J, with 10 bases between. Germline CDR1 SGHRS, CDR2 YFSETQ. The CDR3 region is CASSLEGVRYNEQFF. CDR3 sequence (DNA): TGCGCCAGCAGCTTGGAAGGGGTCCGCTACAATGAGCAGTTCTTC.

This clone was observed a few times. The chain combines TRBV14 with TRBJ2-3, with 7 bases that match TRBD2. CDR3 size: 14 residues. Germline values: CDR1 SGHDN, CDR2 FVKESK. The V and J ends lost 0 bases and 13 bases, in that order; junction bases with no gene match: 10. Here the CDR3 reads CASSQEEWRGLEYF. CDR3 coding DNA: TGTGCCAGCAGCCAAGAAGAATGGCGGGGGTTGGAGTATTTT.

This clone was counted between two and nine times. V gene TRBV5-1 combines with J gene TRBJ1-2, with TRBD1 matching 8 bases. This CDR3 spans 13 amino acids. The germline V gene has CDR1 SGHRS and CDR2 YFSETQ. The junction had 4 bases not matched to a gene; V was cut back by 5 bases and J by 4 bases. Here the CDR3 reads CASREQGGYGYTF. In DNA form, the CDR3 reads TGCGCCAGCAGGGAACAGGGGGGCTATGGCTACACCTTC.

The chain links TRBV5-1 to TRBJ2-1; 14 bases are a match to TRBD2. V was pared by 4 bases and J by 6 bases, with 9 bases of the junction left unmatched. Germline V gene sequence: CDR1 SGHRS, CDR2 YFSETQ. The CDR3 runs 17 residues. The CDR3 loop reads CASSPGLAGGPSNEQFF. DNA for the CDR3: TGCGCCAGCAGCCCTGGACTAGCGGGGGGCCCCTCCAATGAGCAGTTCTTC.

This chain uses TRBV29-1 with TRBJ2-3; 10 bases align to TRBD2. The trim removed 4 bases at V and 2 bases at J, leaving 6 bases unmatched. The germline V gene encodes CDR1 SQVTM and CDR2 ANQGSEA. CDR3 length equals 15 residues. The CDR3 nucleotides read TGCAGCGTTGCCTCCCTAGCGGGGGACACAGATACGCAGTATTTT. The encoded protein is CSVASLAGDTDTQYF.

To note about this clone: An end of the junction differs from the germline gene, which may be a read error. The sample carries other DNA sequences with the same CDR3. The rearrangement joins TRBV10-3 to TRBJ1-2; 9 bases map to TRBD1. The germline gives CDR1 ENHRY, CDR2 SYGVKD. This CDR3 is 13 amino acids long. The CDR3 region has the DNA TGTGCCATAAGTGACAGGGGGAACTATGGCTACACCTTC. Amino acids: CAISDRGNYGYTF.

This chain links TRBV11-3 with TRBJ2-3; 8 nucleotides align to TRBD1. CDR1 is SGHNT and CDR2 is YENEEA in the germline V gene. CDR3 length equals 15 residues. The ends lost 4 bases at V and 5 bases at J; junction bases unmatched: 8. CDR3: CASSYRGSLGDTQYF. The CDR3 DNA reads TGTGCCAGCAGCTACAGGGGGTCGTTAGGAGATACGCAGTATTTT.